The rows below give T cell receptor beta chains drawn from one sample of a study of monozygotic twins with inflammatory bowel disease. Following a re-call of the 5' RACE reads, TCRdb has one entry per CDR3 protein and lacks DNA. This sample's table reports a few hundred thousand distinct CDR3 sequences. Material: blood. The receptors were gathered from a human donor with ulcerative colitis or Crohn's disease, or a healthy co-twin of an affected twin (not recorded which). Each CDR3 is given with its conserved first and last residue.

v_gene	len	j_gene	CDR3aa
TRBV12-3/TRBV12-4	17	TRBJ2-7	CASSLRETSGNSYEQYF
TRBV19	15	TRBJ2-1	CASSIDWEGFDEQFF
TRBV29-1	13	TRBJ2-7	CSALGGENYEQYF
TRBV5-1	14	TRBJ2-7	CASSLRTNSYEQYF
TRBV7-9	13	TRBJ1-4	CASSLGLGEKLFF
TRBV2	13	TRBJ2-7	CASGRTSGYEQYF
TRBV10-3	15	TRBJ1-5	CAIGGSDRGHQPQHF
TRBV5-6	17	TRBJ1-1	CASSFRPQYGALTEAFF
TRBV7-9	14	TRBJ2-5	CASSLPKGPETQYF
TRBV14	13	TRBJ2-5	CASSPWREGTQYF
TRBV5-4	15	TRBJ2-6	CASSRQGSGANVLTF
TRBV20-1	13	TRBJ2-5	CSARDLAEETQYF
TRBV18	13	TRBJ2-5	CASSPSGHETQYF
TRBV29-1	15	TRBJ2-7	CSAERTGTGIYEQYF
TRBV10-3	13	TRBJ1-2	CAIGGALEYGYTF
TRBV24-1	16	TRBJ2-2	CATSDIAGMNTGELFF
TRBV27	13	TRBJ2-1	CASSLWGVGEQFF
TRBV27	12	TRBJ2-7	CASSLTGTEQYF
TRBV7-8	15	TRBJ2-1	CASSSPELQFDEQFF
TRBV7-8	14	TRBJ2-5	CASSFRRFQETQYF
TRBV6-2/TRBV6-3	12	TRBJ2-7	CASSSMAREQYF
TRBV18	15	TRBJ1-1	CASSPPVGTYTEAFF
TRBV2	13	TRBJ2-2	CASSEGGGGELFF
TRBV5-5	17	TRBJ1-2	CASSQFFQLPGDYGYTF
TRBV20-1	13	TRBJ2-2	CSAPYRGAGELFF
TRBV12-3/TRBV12-4	13	TRBJ1-2	CASSFPAGGGYTF
TRBV5-1	14	TRBJ1-1	CASSLDGRFSEAFF
TRBV20-1	14	TRBJ1-2	CSARGQGSRYGYTF
TRBV4-1	14	TRBJ1-4	CASSQARKDEKLFF
TRBV15	17	TRBJ2-3	CATSRGPTSGSSDTQYF
TRBV27	17	TRBJ2-2	CASSRRTSGGYTGELFF
TRBV5-6	15	TRBJ2-1	CALSGGLAGYNEQFF
TRBV6-5	13	TRBJ1-2	CASIRGQGYGYTF
TRBV5-1	13	TRBJ2-7	CASSLLDNYEQYF
TRBV27	16	TRBJ2-7	CASSLDGRVPAYEQYF
TRBV5-1	15	TRBJ2-7	CASTPAGGVSYEQYF
TRBV4-1	16	TRBJ1-1	CASSQEFTRGYTEAFF
TRBV6-6	14	TRBJ2-3	CASSPLGSEYTQYF
TRBV2	15	TRBJ2-7	CASTRDGISSYEQYF
TRBV7-2	12	TRBJ2-1	CASSLLLWEQFF
TRBV10-3	14	TRBJ1-1	CAISAKSLNTEAFF
TRBV3-1	15	TRBJ2-1	CASSQVGNPYNEQFF
TRBV4-1	17	TRBJ2-3	CASSQDWASGITDTQYF
TRBV28	14	TRBJ1-5	CASRWGSSNQPQHF
TRBV5-8	15	TRBJ2-7	CASSSAAHPIYEQYF
TRBV7-2	15	TRBJ2-7	CASSLLAGMNYEQYF
TRBV6-5	13	TRBJ2-7	CASSRHEGAEQYF
TRBV18	12	TRBJ2-5	CASSENLETQYF